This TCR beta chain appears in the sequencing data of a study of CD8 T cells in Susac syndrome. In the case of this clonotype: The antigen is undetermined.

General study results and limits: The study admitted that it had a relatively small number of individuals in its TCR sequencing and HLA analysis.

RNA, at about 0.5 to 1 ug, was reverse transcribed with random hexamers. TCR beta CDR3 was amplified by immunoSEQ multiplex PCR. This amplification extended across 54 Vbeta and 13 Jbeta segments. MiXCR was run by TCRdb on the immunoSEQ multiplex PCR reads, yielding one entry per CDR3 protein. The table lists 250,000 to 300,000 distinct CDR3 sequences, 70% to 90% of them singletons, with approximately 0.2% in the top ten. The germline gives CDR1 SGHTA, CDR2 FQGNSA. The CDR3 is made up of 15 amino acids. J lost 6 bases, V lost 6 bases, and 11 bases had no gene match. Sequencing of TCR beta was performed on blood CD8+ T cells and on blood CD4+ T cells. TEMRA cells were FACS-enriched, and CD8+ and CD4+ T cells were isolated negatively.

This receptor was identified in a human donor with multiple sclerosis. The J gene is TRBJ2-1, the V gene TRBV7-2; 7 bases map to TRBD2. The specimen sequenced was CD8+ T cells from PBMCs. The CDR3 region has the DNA TGTGCCAGCAGGGCACCCGGGACTACCTCCAATGAGCAGTTCTTC. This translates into CASRAPGTTSNEQFF.